Listed below are T cell receptor beta chains from one sample, sequenced in a study of blood T cell repertoires in COVID-19. Measured with immunoSEQ multiplex PCR; TCRdb has only the in-frame clones, and not every one. The sample lists roughly 240,000 clones, 85% to 90% occurring once. The sample consisted of PBMCs or T cells enriched from blood (not recorded which). The source is a man in his forties or fifties who had been exposed to COVID-19. CDR3s include the opening cysteine and the closing phenylalanine or tryptophan. D genes are given only for firm matches. Expanded clones are given a class, and other clones once, few, many or no size at all.

j_call: TRBJ1-5; d_call: NA; v_call: TRBV19; clone_size: NA; cdr3_nt: TGTGCCAGTAGTACGGGATCGTATAGCAATCAGCCCCAGCATTTT; cdr3_aa: CASSTGSYSNQPQHF
j_call: TRBJ1-2; d_call: NA; v_call: TRBV19; clone_size: NA; cdr3_nt: TGTGCCAGTAGTGTTAGAGCTAACTATGGCTACACCTTC; cdr3_aa: CASSVRANYGYTF
j_call: TRBJ2-5; d_call: TRBD1; v_call: TRBV7-3; clone_size: few; cdr3_nt: TGTGCCAGCAGCCTAGGACAGGGGGAGACCCAGTACTTC; cdr3_aa: CASSLGQGETQYF
j_call: TRBJ2-7; d_call: NA; v_call: TRBV5-6; clone_size: NA; cdr3_nt: TGTGCCAGCAGCTTGGTGGGGGGAGTCTACGAGCAGTACTTC; cdr3_aa: CASSLVGGVYEQYF
j_call: TRBJ1-6; d_call: NA; v_call: TRBV30; clone_size: NA; cdr3_nt: TGTGCCTGGACCGCCGGTTCACCCCTCCACTTT; cdr3_aa: CAWTAGSPLHF
j_call: TRBJ2-2; d_call: NA; v_call: TRBV6-1; clone_size: NA; cdr3_nt: TGTGCCAGCAGTGGTCGGACACCCCTCTGGACCGGGGAGCTGTTTTTT; cdr3_aa: CASSGRTPLWTGELFF
j_call: TRBJ2-3; d_call: TRBD1; v_call: TRBV7-9; clone_size: NA; cdr3_nt: TGTGCCAGCAGCTTAGGGACAGGGCTCACAGATACGCAGTATTTT; cdr3_aa: CASSLGTGLTDTQYF
j_call: TRBJ1-5; d_call: NA; v_call: TRBV27; clone_size: NA; cdr3_nt: TGTGCCAGCAGTTACGCGAGCAATCAGCCCCAGCATTTT; cdr3_aa: CASSYASNQPQHF
j_call: TRBJ1-3; d_call: NA; v_call: TRBV5-8; clone_size: NA; cdr3_nt: TGTGCCAGCAGCTTGGACAGAGCCTCTGGAAACACCATATATTTT; cdr3_aa: CASSLDRASGNTIYF
j_call: TRBJ1-1; d_call: TRBD1; v_call: TRBV3-1/TRBV3-2; clone_size: NA; cdr3_nt: TGTGCCAGCAGCTACCAGGGGGCCTTAAGGCAGGCTTTCTTT; cdr3_aa: CASSYQGALRQAFF
j_call: TRBJ1-2; d_call: TRBD1; v_call: TRBV24-1; clone_size: NA; cdr3_nt: TGTGCCACCGAAGGGACAGCCGCTTCCAACTATGGCTACACCTTC; cdr3_aa: CATEGTAASNYGYTF
j_call: TRBJ1-3; d_call: NA; v_call: TRBV7-2; clone_size: NA; cdr3_nt: TGTGCCAGCAGCTGGGGAGGCGGGCCTGGAAACACCATATATTTT; cdr3_aa: CASSWGGGPGNTIYF
j_call: TRBJ2-1; d_call: NA; v_call: TRBV7-8; clone_size: NA; cdr3_nt: TGTGCCAGCAGCCCGACGGGGTACAATGAGCAGTTCTTC; cdr3_aa: CASSPTGYNEQFF
j_call: TRBJ2-2; d_call: NA; v_call: TRBV24-1; clone_size: NA; cdr3_nt: TGTGCCACCAGTGAACCGGGGAACACCGGGGAGCTGTTTTTT; cdr3_aa: CATSEPGNTGELFF
j_call: TRBJ1-3; d_call: NA; v_call: TRBV7-6; clone_size: NA; cdr3_nt: TGTGCCAGCAGCTTAGCTCCCCCCAGCTCTGGAAACACCATATATTTT; cdr3_aa: CASSLAPPSSGNTIYF
j_call: TRBJ1-1; d_call: NA; v_call: TRBV15; clone_size: NA; cdr3_nt: TGTGCCACCAGCAGAGATCACAGGGTGGAGACTGAAGCTTTCTTT; cdr3_aa: CATSRDHRVETEAFF
j_call: TRBJ2-7; d_call: TRBD1; v_call: TRBV6-5; clone_size: NA; cdr3_nt: TGTGCCAGCAGTTTGGGACAGGGGGCTCCCTACGAGCAGTACTTC; cdr3_aa: CASSLGQGAPYEQYF
j_call: TRBJ1-1; d_call: NA; v_call: TRBV12-3/TRBV12-4; clone_size: once; cdr3_nt: TGTGCCAGCAGTTCTCAGGGCGGTACTGAAGCTTTCTTT; cdr3_aa: CASSSQGGTEAFF
j_call: TRBJ2-1; d_call: TRBD2; v_call: TRBV11-2; clone_size: NA; cdr3_nt: TGTGCCAGCAGCTTAAGCGGGGGAACCTACAATGAGCAGTTCTTC; cdr3_aa: CASSLSGGTYNEQFF
j_call: TRBJ2-5; d_call: TRBD2; v_call: TRBV3-1/TRBV3-2; clone_size: NA; cdr3_nt: TGTGCCAGCAGCCTTAGCGGGGGGGCCGGTTTTCGAGAGACCCAGTACTTC; cdr3_aa: CASSLSGGAGFRETQYF
j_call: TRBJ2-5; d_call: TRBD1; v_call: TRBV11-2; clone_size: NA; cdr3_nt: TGTGCCAGCAGCTTAGGCCAGGGGGCTTTTAAGGAGACCCAGTACTTC; cdr3_aa: CASSLGQGAFKETQYF
j_call: TRBJ2-2; d_call: TRBD2; v_call: TRBV7-7; clone_size: NA; cdr3_nt: TGTGCTAGCAGCCTAGCGGGAGGCTACACCGGGGAGCTGTTTTTT; cdr3_aa: CASSLAGGYTGELFF
j_call: TRBJ2-1; d_call: TRBD2; v_call: TRBV19; clone_size: NA; cdr3_nt: TGTGCCAGTAGTATAGTTCGGGCGACTAGCCATGAGCAGTTCTTC; cdr3_aa: CASSIVRATSHEQFF
j_call: TRBJ2-1; d_call: NA; v_call: TRBV15; clone_size: NA; cdr3_nt: TGTGCCACCAGCGCTAATCGAGGGTTCTTAAGCGTTCAGTTCTTC; cdr3_aa: CATSANRGFLSVQFF
j_call: TRBJ2-5; d_call: NA; v_call: TRBV4-1; clone_size: NA; cdr3_nt: TGCGCCAGCAGCCAAGAGACGGCCTCCGGTCGTAGACAGCAAGAGACCCAGTACTTC; cdr3_aa: CASSQETASGRRQQETQYF
j_call: TRBJ2-2; d_call: NA; v_call: TRBV5-1; clone_size: NA; cdr3_nt: TGCGCCAGCAGCCCACAACGATACGCCGGGGAGCTGTTTTTT; cdr3_aa: CASSPQRYAGELFF
j_call: TRBJ1-3; d_call: NA; v_call: TRBV6-5; clone_size: NA; cdr3_nt: TGTGCCAGCAGTTACTCTCCCTTCGACACCATATATTTT; cdr3_aa: CASSYSPFDTIYF
j_call: TRBJ2-7; d_call: TRBD1; v_call: TRBV6-5; clone_size: NA; cdr3_nt: TGTGCCAGCAGCCGACAGGGATTGAGGGAGCAGTACTTC; cdr3_aa: CASSRQGLREQYF
j_call: TRBJ1-6; d_call: TRBD1; v_call: TRBV5-1; clone_size: once; cdr3_nt: TGCGCCAGCAGCGTTAGCGGTGCGGGGACAGCCCTGTCACCCCTCCACTTT; cdr3_aa: CASSVSGAGTALSPLHF
j_call: TRBJ1-4; d_call: NA; v_call: TRBV6-5; clone_size: NA; cdr3_nt: TGTGCCAGCTTGCGGGGTAATAATGAAAAACTGTTTTTT; cdr3_aa: CASLRGNNEKLFF
j_call: TRBJ1-2; d_call: NA; v_call: TRBV21-1; clone_size: once; cdr3_nt: TGTGCCACCCGGACCCCTCGAACTAGACGGTATGGCTACACCTTC; cdr3_aa: CATRTPRTRRYGYTF
j_call: TRBJ1-1; d_call: NA; v_call: TRBV10-3; clone_size: NA; cdr3_nt: TGTGCCATCAGTGCGATAGAGGACACTGAAGCTTTCTTT; cdr3_aa: CAISAIEDTEAFF
j_call: TRBJ2-3; d_call: NA; v_call: TRBV7-3; clone_size: NA; cdr3_nt: TGTGCCAGCAGCCTAGACTCAGATACGCAGTATTTT; cdr3_aa: CASSLDSDTQYF
j_call: TRBJ1-2; d_call: TRBD1; v_call: TRBV19; clone_size: NA; cdr3_nt: TGTGCCAGTAGTATAGTACAGGGGGCAACTAACTATGGCTACACCTTC; cdr3_aa: CASSIVQGATNYGYTF
j_call: TRBJ1-1; d_call: NA; v_call: TRBV9; clone_size: NA; cdr3_nt: TGTGCCAGCAGCGTAAACGGGGAGGTGAACACTGAAGCTTTCTTT; cdr3_aa: CASSVNGEVNTEAFF
j_call: TRBJ1-2; d_call: TRBD1; v_call: TRBV5-1; clone_size: NA; cdr3_nt: TGCGCCAGCAGCTTTGGGACAGGGCCAGGCGGCTACACCTTC; cdr3_aa: CASSFGTGPGGYTF
j_call: TRBJ2-5; d_call: NA; v_call: TRBV21-1; clone_size: NA; cdr3_nt: TGTGCCAGCAGGAACCTGGGGGAGGGGCAGGAGACCCAGTACTTC; cdr3_aa: CASRNLGEGQETQYF
j_call: TRBJ2-2; d_call: NA; v_call: TRBV10-1; clone_size: few; cdr3_nt: TGCGCCAGCAGTGTTGGGGGGGCCGTAACCGGGGAGCTGTTTTTT; cdr3_aa: CASSVGGAVTGELFF
j_call: TRBJ1-1; d_call: NA; v_call: TRBV2; clone_size: NA; cdr3_nt: TGTGCCAGCAGGGGGGGGTTACCAAGGAACACTGAAGCTTTCTTT; cdr3_aa: CASRGGLPRNTEAFF